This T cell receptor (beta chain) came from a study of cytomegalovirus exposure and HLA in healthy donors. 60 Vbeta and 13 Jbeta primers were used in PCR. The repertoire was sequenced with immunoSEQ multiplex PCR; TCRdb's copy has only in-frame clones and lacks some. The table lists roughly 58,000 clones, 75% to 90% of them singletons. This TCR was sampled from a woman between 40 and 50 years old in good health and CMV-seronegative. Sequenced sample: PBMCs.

CDR3 protein: CASSPGQGSYEQYF. CDR3 DNA: TGTGCCAGCAGCCCGGGACAGGGCTCCTACGAGCAGTACTTC. The V gene is TRBV5-6, the J gene TRBJ2-7; 9 bases are shared with TRBD1. Germline V gene sequence: CDR1 SGHDT, CDR2 YYEEEE. This CDR3 has 14 residues. Trimming removed 4 bases from V and 0 bases from J; junction bases left unmatched: 2.